Below, 8 T cell receptor beta chains from the same sample are listed, as sequenced in a study of ipilimumab plus nivolumab after autologous stem cell transplantation. TCRdb keeps only in-frame clones here, not all; method: immunoSEQ multiplex PCR. The data contain about 43,000 clones, approximately 91% of them singletons. Source: PBMCs, taken in a trial of ipilimumab plus nivolumab as post-transplant consolidation. The receptor set was obtained from a male donor with multiple myeloma.

The V call is TRBV19, the J call TRBJ2-7; D ambiguous. CDR1 LNHDA and CDR2 SQIVND come from the germline V gene (reference sequence). V gave up 9 bases and J gave up 2 bases, with 5 bases separating them. The CDR3 is made up of 10 amino acids. CDR3 bases: TGTGCCAGACTTACCTACGAGCAGTACTTC. This codes for CARLTYEQYF.

The J gene is TRBJ1-2, the V gene TRBV27; perhaps TRBD1 as D (5 bases). The V gene lost 6 bases and the J gene lost 1 base, with 18 bases spanning the gap. Looked up from germline, CDR1 is MNHEY and CDR2 is SMNVEV (reference sequence). The CDR3 loop spans 16 amino acids. The CDR3 bases are TGTGCCAGCAGCACGAGGGCGACTGGGGGTAACTATGGCTACACCTTC. Encoded protein: CASSTRATGGNYGYTF.

The rearrangement uses TRBV9 and TRBJ2-7; no clear D. Germline V gene lookup returns CDR1 SGDLS and CDR2 YYNGEE. The CDR3 length is 13 residues. Between the trimmed V and J ends, which lost 4 bases and 0 bases, there was a span of 8 bases. CDR3 sequence reads: CASSPQLSYEQYF. The DNA of the CDR3 is TGTGCCAGCAGCCCACAGCTCTCCTACGAGCAGTACTTC. The variable domain in full, completed from reference TRBV9 and TRBJ2-7, reads DSGVTQTPKHLITATGQRVTLRCSPRSGDLSVYWYQQSLDQGLQFLIQYYNGEERAKGNILERFSAQQFPDLHSELNLSSLELGDSALYFCASSPQLSYEQYFGPGTRLTVT.

The rearrangement uses TRBV5-1 and TRBJ2-2; D may match TRBD1 or TRBD2 (5 bases each). The germline gives CDR1 SGHRS, CDR2 YFSETQ. The CDR3 sequence is 16 residues long. V lost 9 bases, J lost 0 bases, and 18 bases lay in between. CDR3 sequence reads: CATRLGTAANTGELFF. Here the CDR3 DNA reads TGCGCCACCAGACTCGGGACGGCTGCGAACACCGGGGAGCTGTTTTTT.

The J gene is TRBJ2-3, the V gene TRBV5-1, with TRBD1 as a possible D gene (6 bases). V lost 4 bases and J lost 2, with 14 bases in between. Germline CDR1 SGHRS, CDR2 YFSETQ. CDR3 length: 15 residues. The CDR3 protein is CASSPSRGFTDTQYF. DNA of the CDR3: TGCGCCAGCAGCCCCTCGAGGGGGTTCACAGATACGCAGTATTTT.

V is TRBV4-1 and J is TRBJ2-7, with 9 nucleotides matching TRBD1. CDR3 length equals 15 residues. Germline trimming cut 3 bases from V and 5 bases from J; bases unmatched to any gene: 8. The germline CDR1 and CDR2 sequences are MGHRA and YSYEKL. The CDR3 here is CASSQPGQGEDEQYF. Written as DNA, the CDR3 is TGCGCCAGCAGCCAGCCGGGACAGGGTGAGGACGAGCAGTACTTC.

Only a few counts were recorded for this clone. The rearrangement joins TRBV2 to TRBJ1-5, with D possibly TRBD1 on 5 matching bases. V was shortened by 4 bases and J by 6 bases, with 13 bases between the two germline ends. The CDR3 runs 14 residues. Germline V gene lookup returns CDR1 SNHLY and CDR2 FYNNEI. The CDR3 DNA is TGTGCCAGCAGTGGAGGGGAAGTGGGTCAGCCCCAGCATTTT. Translation: CASSGGEVGQPQHF.

The chain carries TRBV6-5 and TRBJ1-2; no firm D call. The V end lost 2 bases, the J end lost 6 bases, and 10 bases lay between the germline ends. The CDR3 covers 13 residues. Per germline, CDR1 MNHEY and CDR2 SVGAGI. The CDR3 bases are TGTGCCAGCAGTTACAATTTCGGGGATGGCTACACCTTC. Amino acids: CASSYNFGDGYTF.